This TCR beta chain stems from a study of cytomegalovirus exposure and HLA in healthy donors. The repertoire was sequenced with immunoSEQ multiplex PCR; TCRdb's copy has only in-frame clones and lacks some. The sample holds around 150,000 clones, less than 95% seen once. V gave up 1 base and J gave up 7 bases; unmatched junction bases: 24. This CDR3 has 20 amino acids. Germline CDR1 is GTSNPN and CDR2 is SVGIG (reference sequence). The chain combines TRBV30 with TRBJ2-1; TRBD1 matches at 8 bases. Sample: PBMCs. This receptor was taken from a woman between 18 and 29 years old in good health and CMV-seropositive. The CDR3 nucleotides read TGTGCCTGGAGTGGGTTTTGGGAACAGGGGGATCCTATTATGGGGAATGAGCAGTTCTTC. Translating gives CAWSGFWEQGDPIMGNEQFF.